The clone carrying this T cell receptor beta chain has ten or more counts. V lost 4 bases to trimming and J lost 5 bases, with 11 bases between them. Per germline, CDR1 MNHNY and CDR2 SVGAGI (reference sequence). This CDR3 is 13 amino acids long. These data come from a study of shared clonotypes between healthy human individuals. Original processing notes: ImmunoSEQ supplied junction-only sequences lacking quality scores, so filtering was different. Data came from immunoSEQ multiplex PCR; TCRdb stores just in-frame clones and leaves some out. Clone size and the V and J calls come from that table; the DNA yielded D and trimming. Of about 980,000 clones detected, about 80% appear once; the ten largest clones hold roughly 1.5%.

J is TRBJ1-1 and V is TRBV6-6; D unresolved. The receptor's source is a man aged 18 to 35 in good health. Sequencing was done on a sample of memory CD4+ T cells sorted from blood. The subset was: CD45RA-negative fraction. The CDR3 loop reads CASSSPLETEAFF. CDR3 nucleotides: TGTGCCAGCAGTTCTCCTCTGGAGACTGAAGCTTTCTTT.